This TCR beta chain was found in a study of T cell repertoires in cytomegalovirus infection. One entry per CDR3 protein, called by TCRdb with MiXCR from the reads. Altogether approximately 43,000 distinct CDR3 sequences are present, roughly 20% being singletons, with the ten largest covering around a sixth. A few counts support this clonotype. The antigen is unknown. The CDR3 spans 13 residues. Germline assignment: CDR1 DFQATT and CDR2 SNEGSKA (reference sequence). The V segment lost 3 bases and the J segment 4 bases; nucleotides outside the gene matches: 5. The rearrangement links TRBV20-1 to TRBJ1-2; 7 bases are a match to TRBD1. The TCR comes from a human donor in good health (CMV status not recorded). Some clones in this sample may be carry-over from other donors' samples. Sample: PBMCs, sequenced either directly or after in vitro stimulation (not recorded which). CDR3 coding DNA: TGCAGTGCTAGCCCCGGGGACAGCTATGGCTACACCTTC. Residues: CSASPGDSYGYTF.